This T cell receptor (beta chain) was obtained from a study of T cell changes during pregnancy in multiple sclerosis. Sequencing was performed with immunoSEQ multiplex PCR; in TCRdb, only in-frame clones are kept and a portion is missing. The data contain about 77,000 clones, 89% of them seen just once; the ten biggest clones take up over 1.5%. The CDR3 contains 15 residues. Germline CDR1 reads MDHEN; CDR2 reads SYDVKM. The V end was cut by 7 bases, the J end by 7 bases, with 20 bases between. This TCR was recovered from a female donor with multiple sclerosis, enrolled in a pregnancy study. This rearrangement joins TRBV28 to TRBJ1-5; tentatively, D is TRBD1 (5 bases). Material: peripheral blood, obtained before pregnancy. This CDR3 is CASIQDIPYGQPQHF. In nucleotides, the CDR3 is TGTGCCAGCATCCAGGACATTCCTTACGGACAGCCCCAGCATTTT. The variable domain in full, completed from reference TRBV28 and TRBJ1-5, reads DVKVTQSSRYLVKRTGEKVFLECVQDMDHENMFWYRQDPGLGLRLIYFSYDVKMKEKGDIPEGYSVSREKKERFSLILESASTNQTSMYLCASIQDIPYGQPQHFGDGTRLSIL.